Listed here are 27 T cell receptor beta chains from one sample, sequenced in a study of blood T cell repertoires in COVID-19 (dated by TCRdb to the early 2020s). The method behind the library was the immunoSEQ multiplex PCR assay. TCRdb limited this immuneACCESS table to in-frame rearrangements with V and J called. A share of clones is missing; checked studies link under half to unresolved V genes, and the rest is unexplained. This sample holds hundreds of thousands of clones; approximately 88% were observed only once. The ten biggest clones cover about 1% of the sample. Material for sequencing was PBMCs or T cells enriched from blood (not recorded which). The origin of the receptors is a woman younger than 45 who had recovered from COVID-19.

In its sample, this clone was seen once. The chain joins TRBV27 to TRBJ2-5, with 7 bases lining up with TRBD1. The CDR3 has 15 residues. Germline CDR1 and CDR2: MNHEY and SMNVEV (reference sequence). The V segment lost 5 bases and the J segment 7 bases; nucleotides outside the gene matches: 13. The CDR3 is CASSARQGNWGTQYF. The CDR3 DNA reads TGTGCCAGCAGTGCGAGACAGGGTAATTGGGGGACCCAGTACTTC.

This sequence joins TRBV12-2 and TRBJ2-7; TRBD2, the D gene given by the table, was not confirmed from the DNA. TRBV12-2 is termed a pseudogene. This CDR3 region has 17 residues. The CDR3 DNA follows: TGTGCAAGTCGCCGAGGACTAGCGGGAGATCAGGCCTACGAGCAGTACTTC. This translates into CASRRGLAGDQAYEQYF.

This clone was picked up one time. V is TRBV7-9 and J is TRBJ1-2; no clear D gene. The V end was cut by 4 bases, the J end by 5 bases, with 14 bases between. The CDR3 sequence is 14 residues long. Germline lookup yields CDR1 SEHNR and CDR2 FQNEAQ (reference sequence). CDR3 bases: TGTGCCAGCAGCTCCCCAGGATTCGCGTATGGCTACACCTTC. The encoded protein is CASSSPGFAYGYTF. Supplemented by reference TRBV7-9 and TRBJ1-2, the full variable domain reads DTGVSQNPRHKITKRGQNVTFRCDPISEHNRLYWYRQTLGQGPEFLTYFQNEAQLEKSRLLSDRFSAERPKGSFSTLEIQRTEQGDSAMYLCASSSPGFAYGYTFGSGTRLTVV.

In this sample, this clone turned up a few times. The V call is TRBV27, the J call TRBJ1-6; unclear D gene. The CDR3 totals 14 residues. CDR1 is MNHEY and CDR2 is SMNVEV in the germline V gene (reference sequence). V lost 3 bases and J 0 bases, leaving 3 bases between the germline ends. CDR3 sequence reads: CASSFSSYNSPLHF. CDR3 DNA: TGTGCCAGCAGTTTTAGCTCCTATAATTCACCCCTCCACTTT.

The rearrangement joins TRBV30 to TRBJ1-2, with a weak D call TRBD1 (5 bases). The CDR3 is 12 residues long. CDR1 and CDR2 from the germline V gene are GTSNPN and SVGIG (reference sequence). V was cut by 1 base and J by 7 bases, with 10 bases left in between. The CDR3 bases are TGTGCCTGGAGTGATCGGGGGGGTGGCTACACCTTC. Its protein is CAWSDRGGGYTF.

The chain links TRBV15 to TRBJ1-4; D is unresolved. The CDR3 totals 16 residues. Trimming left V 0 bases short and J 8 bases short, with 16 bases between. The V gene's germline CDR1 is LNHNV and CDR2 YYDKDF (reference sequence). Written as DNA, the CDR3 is TGTGCCACCAGCAGAGATCCCGGGTATGTTGTCGAAAAACTGTTTTTT. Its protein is CATSRDPGYVVEKLFF.

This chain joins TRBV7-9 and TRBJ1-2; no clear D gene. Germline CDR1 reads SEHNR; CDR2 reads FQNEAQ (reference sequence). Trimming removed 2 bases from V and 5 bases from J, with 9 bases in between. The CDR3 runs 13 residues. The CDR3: CASSLSSNYGYTF. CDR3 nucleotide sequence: TGTGCCAGCAGCTTAAGTAGCAATTATGGCTACACCTTC.

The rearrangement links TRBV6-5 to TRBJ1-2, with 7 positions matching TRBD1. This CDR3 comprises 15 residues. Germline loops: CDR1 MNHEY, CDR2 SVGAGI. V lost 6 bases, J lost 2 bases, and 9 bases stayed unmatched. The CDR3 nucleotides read TGTGCCAGCAGGTGGGGACAGACAGCGAACTATGGCTACACCTTC. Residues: CASRWGQTANYGYTF.

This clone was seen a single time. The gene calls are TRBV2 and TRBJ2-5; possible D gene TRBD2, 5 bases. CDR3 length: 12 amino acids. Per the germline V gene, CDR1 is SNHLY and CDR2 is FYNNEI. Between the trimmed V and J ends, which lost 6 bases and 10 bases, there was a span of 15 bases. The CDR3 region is CASRELPAGQYF. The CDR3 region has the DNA TGTGCCAGCAGGGAACTACCTGCGGGCCAGTACTTC.

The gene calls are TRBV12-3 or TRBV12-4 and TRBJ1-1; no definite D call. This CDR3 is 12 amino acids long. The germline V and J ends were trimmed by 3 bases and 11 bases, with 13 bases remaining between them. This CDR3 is CASSLRHSRAFF. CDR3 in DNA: TGTGCCAGCAGTTTGAGACACTCACGGGCTTTCTTT.

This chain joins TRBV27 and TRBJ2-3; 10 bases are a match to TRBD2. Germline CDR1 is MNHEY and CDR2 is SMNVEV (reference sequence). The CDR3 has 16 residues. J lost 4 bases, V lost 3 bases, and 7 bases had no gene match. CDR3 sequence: CASSFSSGRGADTQYF. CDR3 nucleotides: TGTGCCAGCAGTTTTTCTAGCGGGAGAGGGGCAGATACGCAGTATTTT.

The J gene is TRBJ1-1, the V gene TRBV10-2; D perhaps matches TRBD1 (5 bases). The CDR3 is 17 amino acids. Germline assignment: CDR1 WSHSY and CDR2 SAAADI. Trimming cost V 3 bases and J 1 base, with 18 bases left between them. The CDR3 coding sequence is TGCGCCAGCAGTGACCCTGGGGCTCCTACAGGGAACACTGAAGCTTTCTTT. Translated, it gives CASSDPGAPTGNTEAFF.

The DNA of the CDR3 is TGTGCCAGCAGCCCGGGACTAGCGGGCAACTACAATGAGCAGTTCTTC. Protein product: CASSPGLAGNYNEQFF. The chain has TRBV3-1 (or the pseudogene TRBV3-2) and TRBJ2-1; TRBD2 matches 12 bases. Germline-derived CDR1 and CDR2 are LGHDT and YNNKEL (reference sequence). This CDR3 contains 16 residues. The junction had 4 bases not matched to a gene; V was cut back by 4 bases and J by 3 bases.

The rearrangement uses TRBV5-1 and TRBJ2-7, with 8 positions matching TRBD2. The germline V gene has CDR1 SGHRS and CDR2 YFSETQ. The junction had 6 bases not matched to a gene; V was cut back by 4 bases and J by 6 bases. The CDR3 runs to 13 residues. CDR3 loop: CASSPGTRAEQYF. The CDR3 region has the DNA TGCGCCAGCAGCCCGGGGACTAGGGCCGAGCAGTACTTC.

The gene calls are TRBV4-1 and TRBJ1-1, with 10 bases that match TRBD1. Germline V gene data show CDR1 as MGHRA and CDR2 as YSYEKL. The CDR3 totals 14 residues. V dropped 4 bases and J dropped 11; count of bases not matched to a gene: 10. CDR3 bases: TGCGCCAGCAGCCGAGGACAGGGGGGATTCGAGGCTTTCTTT. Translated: CASSRGQGGFEAFF.

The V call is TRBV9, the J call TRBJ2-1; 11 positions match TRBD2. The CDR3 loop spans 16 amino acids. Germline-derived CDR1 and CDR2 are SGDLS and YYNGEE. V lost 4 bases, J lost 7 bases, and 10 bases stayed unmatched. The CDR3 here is CASSYPTSGGPNEQFF. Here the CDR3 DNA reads TGTGCCAGCAGCTACCCTACTAGCGGGGGACCGAATGAGCAGTTCTTC.

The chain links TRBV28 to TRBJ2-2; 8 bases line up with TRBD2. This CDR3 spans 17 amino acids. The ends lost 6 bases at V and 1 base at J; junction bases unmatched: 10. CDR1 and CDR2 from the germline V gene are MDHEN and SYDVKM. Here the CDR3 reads CASSPPGGDGNTGELFF. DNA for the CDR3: TGTGCCAGCAGCCCACCGGGAGGGGACGGGAACACCGGGGAGCTGTTTTTT.

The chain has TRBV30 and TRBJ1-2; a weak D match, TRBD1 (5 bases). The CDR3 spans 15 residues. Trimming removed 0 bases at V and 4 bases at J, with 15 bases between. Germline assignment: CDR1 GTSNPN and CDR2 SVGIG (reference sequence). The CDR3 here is CAWSVMGREIYGYTF. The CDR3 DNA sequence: TGTGCCTGGAGTGTAATGGGACGGGAGATCTATGGCTACACCTTC.

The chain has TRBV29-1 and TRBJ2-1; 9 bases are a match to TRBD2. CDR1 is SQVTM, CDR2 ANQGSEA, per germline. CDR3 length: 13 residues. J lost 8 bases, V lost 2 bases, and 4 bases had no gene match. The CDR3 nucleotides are TGCAGCGTTGAACTAGCGGGAAGTTATGAGCAGTTCTTC. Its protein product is CSVELAGSYEQFF.

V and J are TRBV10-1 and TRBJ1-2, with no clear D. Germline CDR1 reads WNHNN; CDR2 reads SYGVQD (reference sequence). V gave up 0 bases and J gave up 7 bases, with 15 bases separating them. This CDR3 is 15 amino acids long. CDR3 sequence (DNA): TGCGCCAGCAGTGAGTCGTCACAAATCGGGTGTGGCTACACCTTC. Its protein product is CASSESSQIGCGYTF.

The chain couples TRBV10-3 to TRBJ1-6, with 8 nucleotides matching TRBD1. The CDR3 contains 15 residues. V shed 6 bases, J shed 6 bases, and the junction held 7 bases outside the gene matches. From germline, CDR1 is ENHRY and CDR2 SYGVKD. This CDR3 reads CAIRETGESNSPLHF. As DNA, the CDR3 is TGTGCCATCAGAGAGACAGGGGAATCTAATTCACCCCTCCACTTT.

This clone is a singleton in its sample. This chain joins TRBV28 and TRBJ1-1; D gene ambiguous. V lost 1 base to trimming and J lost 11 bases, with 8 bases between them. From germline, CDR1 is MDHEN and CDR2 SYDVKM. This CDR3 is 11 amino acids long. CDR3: CASSLSTVAFF. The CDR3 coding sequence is TGTGCCAGCAGTTTATCGACTGTGGCTTTCTTT.

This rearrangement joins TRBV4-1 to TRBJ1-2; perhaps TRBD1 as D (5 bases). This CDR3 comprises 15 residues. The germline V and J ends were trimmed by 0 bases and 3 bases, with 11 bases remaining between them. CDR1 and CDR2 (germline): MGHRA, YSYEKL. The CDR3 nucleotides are TGCGCCAGCAGCCAAGACGGAGGGGTCGACTATGGCTACACCTTC. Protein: CASSQDGGVDYGYTF.

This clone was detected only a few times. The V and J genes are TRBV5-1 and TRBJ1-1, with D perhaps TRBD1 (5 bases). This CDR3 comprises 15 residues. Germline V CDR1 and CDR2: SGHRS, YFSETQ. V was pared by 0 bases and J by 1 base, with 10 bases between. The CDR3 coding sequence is TGCGCCAGCAGCTTGGGGGGCGGCGAGAACACTGAAGCTTTCTTT. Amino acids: CASSLGGGENTEAFF.

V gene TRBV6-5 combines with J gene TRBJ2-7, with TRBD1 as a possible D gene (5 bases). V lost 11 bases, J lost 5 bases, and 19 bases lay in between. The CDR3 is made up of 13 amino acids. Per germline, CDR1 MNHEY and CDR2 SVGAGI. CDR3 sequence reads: CASHSGFSDEQYF. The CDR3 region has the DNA TGTGCCTCCCATTCAGGGTTTAGTGACGAGCAGTACTTC.

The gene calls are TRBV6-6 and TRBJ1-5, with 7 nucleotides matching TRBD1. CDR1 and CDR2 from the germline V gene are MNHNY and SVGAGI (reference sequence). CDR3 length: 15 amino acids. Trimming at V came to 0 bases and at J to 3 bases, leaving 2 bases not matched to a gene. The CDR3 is CASSYSTGPNQPQHF. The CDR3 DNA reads TGTGCCAGCAGTTACTCGACAGGGCCCAATCAGCCCCAGCATTTT.

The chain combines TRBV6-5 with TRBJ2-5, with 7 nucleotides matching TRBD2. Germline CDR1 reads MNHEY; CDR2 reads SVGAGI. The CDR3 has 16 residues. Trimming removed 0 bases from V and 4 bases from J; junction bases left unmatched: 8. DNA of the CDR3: TGTGCCAGCAGTTACTCGGGGGGGACGTTGGGAGAGACCCAGTACTTC. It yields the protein CASSYSGGTLGETQYF.